This is a list of T cell receptor beta chains from one sample in a study of long-term antiretroviral therapy in people with HIV. Some clones are missing from TCRdb's copy, which holds only in-frame ones; the method was immunoSEQ multiplex PCR. The sample includes about 43,000 clones, roughly nine tenths of them seen just once. The sample consisted of unsorted PBMCs, taken 0.1 years before starting antiretroviral therapy. The receptor source for this set is a woman in her forties or fifties with HIV. CDR3s leave out the opening cysteine and the closing phenylalanine or tryptophan.

11	TRBV9	TRBJ1-2	ASSSGQRQGYT
11	TRBV4-2	TRBJ1-5	ASSQDSNQPQH
11	TRBV19	TRBJ1-1	ASSGGGSTEAF
12	TRBV5-4	TRBJ1-1	ASRLLLGDTEAF
13	TRBV4-2	TRBJ2-2	ASSQEARNTGELF
13	TRBV10-1	TRBJ2-2	ASSGAGPNTGELF
15	TRBV7-8	TRBJ1-1	ASSLGDLWELNTEAF
10	TRBV6-4	TRBJ1-1	ASSRTNTEAF
13	TRBV11-2	TRBJ2-7	ASSFPTGESYEQY
14	TRBV2	TRBJ1-2	ASRGPIGQGHYGYT
12	TRBV9	TRBJ2-2	ASSAGPGTGELF
13	TRBV27	TRBJ2-4	ASSLSGGAKNIQY
12	TRBV6-5	TRBJ2-7	ASSYRRSAGEQY
13	TRBV19	TRBJ1-5	ASSIVQVVPQPQH
14	TRBV5-6	TRBJ2-5	ASSLVGTGLQETQY
15	TRBV7-8	TRBJ1-6	ASSDYEWGAAQPPLH
11	TRBV6-6	TRBJ2-2	ASGGANTGELF
15	TRBV5-6	TRBJ2-6	ASSLADTVPGANVLT
11	TRBV7-9	TRBJ1-2	ASSLAANYGYT
11	TRBV5-3	TRBJ1-2	ARSAGPQNGYT
14	TRBV6-1	TRBJ1-5	ASSEAGGWGNQPQH
11	TRBV6-1	TRBJ2-2	ASSGILAGELF
14	TRBV12-5	TRBJ2-7	ASGAPPGQLSYEQY
11	TRBV10-3	TRBJ2-3	AISEKEANTQY
14	TRBV5-1	TRBJ1-3	ASSLGVSTAGNTIY
11	TRBV10-3	TRBJ1-2	AISESRGYGYT
13	TRBV9	TRBJ1-3	ASSVGKGSGNTIY
11	TRBV19	TRBJ2-1	ASSMRPINEQF